The 10 T cell receptor beta chains below were found in one sample sequenced in a study of blood T cell repertoires in COVID-19. Generated by immunoSEQ multiplex PCR, the TCRdb table keeps only in-frame clones and is missing some. The sample includes about 24,000 clones, roughly nine tenths of them seen just once. Material for sequencing was peripheral blood. Receptors were obtained from a man aged 70-80 years with acute or convalescent COVID-19.

This clone has just one count. The rearrangement links TRBV10-1 to TRBJ2-1; D is perhaps TRBD2 (6 bases). Trimming removed 2 bases at V and 4 bases at J, with 12 bases between. CDR3 size: 15 residues. Germline V CDR1 and CDR2: WNHNN, SYGVQD (reference sequence). CDR3 sequence reads: CASSEGLASYNEQFF. The CDR3 coding sequence is TGCGCCAGCAGTGAGGGGCTAGCGAGTTACAATGAGCAGTTCTTC.

The chain couples TRBV5-8 to TRBJ1-2; D remains unclear. The CDR3 is 13 residues long. Looked up from germline, CDR1 is SGHTS and CDR2 is YDEGEE. The V end lost 1 base, the J end lost 3 bases, and 7 bases lay between the germline ends. CDR3 region: CASSLTRDYGYTF. In DNA form, the CDR3 reads TGTGCCAGCAGCTTGACGCGGGACTATGGCTACACCTTC. The full variable domain, completed using reference TRBV5-8 and TRBJ1-2, is EAGVTQSPTHLIKTRGQQATLRCSPISGHTSVYWYQQALGLGLQFLLWYDEGEERNRGNFPPRFSGRQFPNYSSELNVNALELEDSALYLCASSLTRDYGYTFGSGTRLTVV.

The chain is built from TRBV4-1 and TRBJ2-5, with 12 bases that match TRBD2. V gave up 2 bases and J gave up 5 bases; unmatched junction bases: 6. The CDR3 has 16 residues. Germline V gene sequence: CDR1 MGHRA, CDR2 YSYEKL. The CDR3: CASSQRLAGDFETQYF. The DNA for the CDR3 is TGCGCCAGCAGCCAAAGACTAGCGGGGGATTTCGAGACCCAGTACTTC.

The V gene is TRBV5-1, the J gene TRBJ2-1, with D perhaps matching TRBD2 (6 bases). This CDR3 contains 15 residues. Trimming cost V 4 bases and J 4 bases, with 15 bases left between them. Germline CDR1 SGHRS, CDR2 YFSETQ. The DNA of the CDR3 is TGCGCCAGCAGCCTGGATGGCGGGAATTACAATGAGCAGTTCTTC. It encodes CASSLDGGNYNEQFF.

This clone was detected once. The chain has TRBV23-1 and TRBJ1-3; D remains unclear. TRBV23-1 is identified as an open reading frame with a role that is uncertain. Deletions cut 3 bases from V and 4 bases from J, with 13 bases between. The CDR3 spans 15 residues. CDR3 loop: CASSHRKAGGNTIYF. Here the CDR3 DNA reads TGCGCCAGCAGTCACCGGAAGGCGGGGGGAAACACCATATATTTT.

This CDR3 is CASSETPGGGNTEAFF. Written as DNA, the CDR3 is TGTGCCAGCAGCGAGACCCCAGGGGGCGGGAACACTGAAGCTTTCTTT. The gene calls are TRBV3-1 (or the pseudogene TRBV3-2) and TRBJ1-1, with 8 bases that match TRBD1. V lost 5 bases and J lost 1; bases outside the gene matches: 9. The CDR3 spans 16 residues. Per germline, CDR1 LGHDT and CDR2 YNNKEL (reference sequence).

V is TRBV10-3 and J is TRBJ1-5, with D hard to call. The ends were cut back, 4 bases at V and 4 bases at J, with 14 bases in the middle. Per the germline V gene, CDR1 is ENHRY and CDR2 is SYGVKD. CDR3 length: 15 amino acids. The CDR3 region is CAISVPEWTNQPQHF. DNA for the CDR3: TGTGCCATCAGTGTCCCAGAATGGACTAATCAGCCCCAGCATTTT.

V and J are TRBV2 and TRBJ2-5; D gene ambiguous. CDR3 length equals 11 residues. V gave up 1 base and J gave up 7 bases, with 4 bases separating them. The V gene's germline CDR1 is SNHLY and CDR2 FYNNEI. CDR3 bases: TGTGCCAGCAGTGAAGGAGGGACCCAGTACTTC. Translating it yields CASSEGGTQYF.

The rearrangement joins TRBV7-2 to TRBJ2-2; the match to TRBD2 covers 7 bases. The V segment lost 4 bases and the J segment 8 bases; nucleotides outside the gene matches: 10. The CDR3 covers 15 residues. Germline V gene sequence: CDR1 SGHTA, CDR2 FQGNSA. The CDR3 region is CASSSGTNMFGELFF. The DNA for the CDR3 is TGTGCCAGCAGCTCCGGGACTAATATGTTTGGGGAGCTGTTTTTT.

The genes are TRBV7-9 and TRBJ2-3; D possibly corresponds to TRBD2 (5 bases). Trimming took off 7 bases at V and 0 bases at J, with 17 bases between the two ends. In germline, CDR1 is SEHNR, CDR2 FQNEAQ (reference sequence). The CDR3 is made up of 16 amino acids. The CDR3 loop is CASTTKRTSSTDTQYF. The CDR3 DNA follows: TGTGCCAGCACTACTAAGCGGACTTCTAGCACAGATACGCAGTATTTT. Variable domain in full (rest from reference TRBV7-9 and TRBJ2-3): DTGVSQNPRHKITKRGQNVTFRCDPISEHNRLYWYRQTLGQGPEFLTYFQNEAQLEKSRLLSDRFSAERPKGSFSTLEIQRTEQGDSAMYLCASTTKRTSSTDTQYFGPGTRLTVL.